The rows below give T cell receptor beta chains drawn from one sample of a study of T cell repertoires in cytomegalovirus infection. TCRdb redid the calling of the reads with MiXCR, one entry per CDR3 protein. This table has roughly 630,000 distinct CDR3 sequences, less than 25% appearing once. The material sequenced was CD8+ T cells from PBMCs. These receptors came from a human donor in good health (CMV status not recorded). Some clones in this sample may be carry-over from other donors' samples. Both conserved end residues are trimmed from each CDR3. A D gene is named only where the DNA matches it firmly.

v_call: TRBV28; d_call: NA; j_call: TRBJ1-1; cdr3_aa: ASSLPLIGGSMNTEAF
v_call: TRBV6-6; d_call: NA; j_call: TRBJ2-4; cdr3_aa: ASTPGTVLAKNIQY
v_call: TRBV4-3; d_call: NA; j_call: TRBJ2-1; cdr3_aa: ASSQDGGRYNEQF
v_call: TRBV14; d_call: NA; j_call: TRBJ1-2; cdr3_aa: ASSEIGRVNYGYT
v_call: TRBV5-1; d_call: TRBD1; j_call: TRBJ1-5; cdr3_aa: ASFLRGNNQPQH
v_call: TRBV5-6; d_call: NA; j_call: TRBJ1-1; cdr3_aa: ASSLDRKNSEAF
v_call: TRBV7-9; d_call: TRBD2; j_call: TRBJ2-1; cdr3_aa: ASSYGGGGQF
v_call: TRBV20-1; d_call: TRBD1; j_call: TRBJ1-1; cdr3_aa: SVVDRANTEAF
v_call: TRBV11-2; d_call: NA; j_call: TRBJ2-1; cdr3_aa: ASSLDGAEQF
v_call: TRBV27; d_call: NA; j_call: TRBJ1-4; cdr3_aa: ASSSKSDLNTANEKLF
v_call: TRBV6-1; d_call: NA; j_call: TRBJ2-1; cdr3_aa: ASSEGGAIDEQF
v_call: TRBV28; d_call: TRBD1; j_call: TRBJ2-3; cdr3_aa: ASSIRTGVNTDTQY
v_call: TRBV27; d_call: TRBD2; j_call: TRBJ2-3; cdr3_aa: ASSWELAVGDTQY
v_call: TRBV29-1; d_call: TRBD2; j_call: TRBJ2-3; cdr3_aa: SARTSGGITDTQY
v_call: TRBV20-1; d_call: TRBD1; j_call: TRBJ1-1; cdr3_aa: SARETGQGLFAF
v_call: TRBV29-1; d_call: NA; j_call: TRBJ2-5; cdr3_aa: SVDVTGQETQY
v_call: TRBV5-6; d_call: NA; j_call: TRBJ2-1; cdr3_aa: ASSTRINEQF
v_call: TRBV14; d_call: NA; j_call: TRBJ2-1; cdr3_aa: ASSQVAAAPNEQF
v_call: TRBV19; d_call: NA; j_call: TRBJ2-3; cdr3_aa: ASSMDREPRGSTDTQY
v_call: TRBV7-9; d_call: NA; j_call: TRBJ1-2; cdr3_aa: ASSLDSRGFNYGYT
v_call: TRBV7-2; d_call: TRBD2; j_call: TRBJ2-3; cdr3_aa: ASSNSGGAGDTQY
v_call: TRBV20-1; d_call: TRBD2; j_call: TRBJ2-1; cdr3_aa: SARDRGTRVDEQF
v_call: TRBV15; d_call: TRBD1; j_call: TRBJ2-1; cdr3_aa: ATSRYRDRAYNEQF
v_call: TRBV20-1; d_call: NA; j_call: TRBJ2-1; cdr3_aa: SAIVAVSYNEQF
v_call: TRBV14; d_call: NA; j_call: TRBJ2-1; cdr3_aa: ASSSNVGALYNEQF
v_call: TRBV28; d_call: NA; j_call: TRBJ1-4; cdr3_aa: ARAFRTAPPTNEKLF
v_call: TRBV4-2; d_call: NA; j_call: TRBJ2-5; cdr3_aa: ASSQIGGGETQY
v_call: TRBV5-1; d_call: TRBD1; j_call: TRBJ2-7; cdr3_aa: ASSLVPSPDRSSYEQY
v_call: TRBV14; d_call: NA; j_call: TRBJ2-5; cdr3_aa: ASSQLSYQETQY
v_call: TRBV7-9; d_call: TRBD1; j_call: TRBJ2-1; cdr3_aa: ASSPKGAGRYNEQF
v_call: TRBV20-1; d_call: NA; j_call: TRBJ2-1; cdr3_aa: SAGWDPAYNEQF
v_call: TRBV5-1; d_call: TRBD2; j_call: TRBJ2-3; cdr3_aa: ASSFPQRPAGGPSDTQY
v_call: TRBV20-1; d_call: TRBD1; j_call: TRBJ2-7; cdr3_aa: SARDGTASYEQY
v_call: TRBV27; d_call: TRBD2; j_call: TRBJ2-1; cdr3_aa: ASSLIFSGGDIYNEQF
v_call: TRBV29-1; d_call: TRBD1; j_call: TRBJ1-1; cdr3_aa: SVDREVGAF
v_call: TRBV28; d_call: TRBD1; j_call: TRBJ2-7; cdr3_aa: ASSPLDTADRDYEQY
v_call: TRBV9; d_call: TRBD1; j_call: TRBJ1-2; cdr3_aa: ASSPRGFYGYT
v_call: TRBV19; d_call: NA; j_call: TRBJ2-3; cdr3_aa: ASSTVGGISTDTQY
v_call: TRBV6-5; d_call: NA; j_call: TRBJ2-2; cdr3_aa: ASSYRHPGPNTGELF
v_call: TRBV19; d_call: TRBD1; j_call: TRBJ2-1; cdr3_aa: ASSINPGQGKEQF
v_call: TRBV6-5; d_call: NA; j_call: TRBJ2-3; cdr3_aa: ASKPGGGTDTQY
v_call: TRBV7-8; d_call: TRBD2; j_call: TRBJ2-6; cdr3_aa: ASSSLRESALSGANVLT
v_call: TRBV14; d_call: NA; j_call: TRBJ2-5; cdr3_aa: ASSQVSQRETQY
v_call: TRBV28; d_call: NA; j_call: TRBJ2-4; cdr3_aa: ASSPQGGKNIQY
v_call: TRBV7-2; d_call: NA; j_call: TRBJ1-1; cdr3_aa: ASSPWGTEAF
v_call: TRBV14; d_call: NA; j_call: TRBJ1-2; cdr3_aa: ASSPRIHYGYT
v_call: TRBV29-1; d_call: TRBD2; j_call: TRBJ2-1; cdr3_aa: SATAPSGGASYNEQF
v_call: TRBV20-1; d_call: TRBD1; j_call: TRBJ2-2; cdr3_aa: SVRGQGLNTGELF
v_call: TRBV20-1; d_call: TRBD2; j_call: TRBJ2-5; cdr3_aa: SANTGTKETQY
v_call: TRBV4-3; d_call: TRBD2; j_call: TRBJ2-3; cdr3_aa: ASSQGLADTDTQY
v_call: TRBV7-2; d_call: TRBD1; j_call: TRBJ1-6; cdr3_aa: ASSRDRGPSSYNSPLH
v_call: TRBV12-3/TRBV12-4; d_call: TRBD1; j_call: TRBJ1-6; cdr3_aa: ASSPGGGSGSPLH
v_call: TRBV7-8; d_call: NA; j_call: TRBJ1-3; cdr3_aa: ASSLFDSPGNTIY
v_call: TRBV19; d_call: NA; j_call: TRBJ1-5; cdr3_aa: ASSPQGRNGNQPQH
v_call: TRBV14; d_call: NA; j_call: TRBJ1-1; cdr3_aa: ASSPGRTENTEAF
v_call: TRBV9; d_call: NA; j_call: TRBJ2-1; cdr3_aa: ASSVSVEQF